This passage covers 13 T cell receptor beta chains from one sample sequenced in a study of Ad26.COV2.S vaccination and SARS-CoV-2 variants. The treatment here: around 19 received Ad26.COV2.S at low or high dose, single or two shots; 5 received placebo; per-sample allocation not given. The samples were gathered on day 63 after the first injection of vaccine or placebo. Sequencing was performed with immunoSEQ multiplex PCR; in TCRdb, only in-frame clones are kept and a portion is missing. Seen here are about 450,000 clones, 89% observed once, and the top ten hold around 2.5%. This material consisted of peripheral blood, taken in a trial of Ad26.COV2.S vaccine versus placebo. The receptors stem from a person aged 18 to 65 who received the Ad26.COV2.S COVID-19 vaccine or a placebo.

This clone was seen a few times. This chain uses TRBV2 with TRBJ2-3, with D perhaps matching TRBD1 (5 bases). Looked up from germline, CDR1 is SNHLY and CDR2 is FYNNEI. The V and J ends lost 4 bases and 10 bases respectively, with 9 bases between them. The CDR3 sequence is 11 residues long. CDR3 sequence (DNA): TGTGCCAGCAGTGGAACAGGCTCGCAGTATTTT. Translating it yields CASSGTGSQYF.

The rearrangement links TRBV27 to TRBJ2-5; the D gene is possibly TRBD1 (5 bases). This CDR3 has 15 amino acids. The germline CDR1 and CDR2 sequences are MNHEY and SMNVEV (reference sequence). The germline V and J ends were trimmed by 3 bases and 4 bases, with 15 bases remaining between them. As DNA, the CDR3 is TGTGCCAGCAGTTTGTTGGGGCTGGGTGGAGAGACCCAGTACTTC. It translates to CASSLLGLGGETQYF.

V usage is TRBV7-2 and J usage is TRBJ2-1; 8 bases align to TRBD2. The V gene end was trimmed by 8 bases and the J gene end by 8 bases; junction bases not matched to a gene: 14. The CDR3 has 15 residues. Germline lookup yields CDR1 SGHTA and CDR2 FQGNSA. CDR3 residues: CASRPGGSGTHEQFF. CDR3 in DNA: TGTGCCAGCCGCCCGGGTGGTAGCGGGACCCATGAGCAGTTCTTC.

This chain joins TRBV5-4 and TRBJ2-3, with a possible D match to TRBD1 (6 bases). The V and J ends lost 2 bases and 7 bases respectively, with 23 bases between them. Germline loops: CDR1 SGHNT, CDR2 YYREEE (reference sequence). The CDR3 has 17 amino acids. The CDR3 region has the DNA TGTGCCAGCAGCTTACCTGGGCCAGGGGTCCCCGACTATACGCAGTATTTT. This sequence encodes CASSLPGPGVPDYTQYF.

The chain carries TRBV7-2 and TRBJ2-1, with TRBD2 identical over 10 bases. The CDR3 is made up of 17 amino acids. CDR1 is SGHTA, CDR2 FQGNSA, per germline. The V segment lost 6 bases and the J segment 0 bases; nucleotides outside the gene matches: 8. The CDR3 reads CASSSRTSGLSYNEQFF. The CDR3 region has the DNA TGTGCCAGCAGTTCCAGGACTAGCGGACTCTCCTACAATGAGCAGTTCTTC.

The CDR3 is CASSLPPGGANQPQHF. DNA for the CDR3: TGTGCCAGCAGCCTCCCCCCTGGAGGGGCGAATCAGCCCCAGCATTTT. The J gene is TRBJ1-5, the V gene TRBV7-2; D is possibly TRBD1 (5 bases). The CDR3 length is 16 residues. V was trimmed by 5 bases and J by 4 bases, leaving 18 bases between them. Germline assignment: CDR1 SGHTA and CDR2 FQGNSA.

CDR3 loop: CASSFGGAGEQYV. The CDR3 DNA sequence: TGTGCCAGCAGTTTTGGGGGAGCAGGGGAGCAGTACGTC. The chain carries TRBV5-4 and TRBJ2-7; either TRBD1 or TRBD2 may fit D (5 bases each). Germline V gene sequence: CDR1 SGHNT, CDR2 YYREEE (reference sequence). This CDR3 has 13 residues. Trimming pared 5 bases from V and 7 bases from J, leaving 16 bases between.

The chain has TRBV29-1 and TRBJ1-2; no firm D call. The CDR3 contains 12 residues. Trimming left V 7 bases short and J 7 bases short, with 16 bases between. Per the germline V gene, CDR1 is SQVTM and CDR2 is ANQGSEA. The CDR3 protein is CSAGIGLLGYTF. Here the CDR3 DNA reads TGCAGCGCCGGAATTGGGCTTCTTGGCTACACCTTC.

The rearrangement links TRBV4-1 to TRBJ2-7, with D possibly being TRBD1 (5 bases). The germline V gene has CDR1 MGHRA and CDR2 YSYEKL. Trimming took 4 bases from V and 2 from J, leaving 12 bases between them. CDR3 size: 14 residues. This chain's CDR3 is CASSRKTATYEQYF. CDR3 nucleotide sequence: TGCGCCAGCAGCCGAAAGACAGCCACCTACGAGCAGTACTTC.

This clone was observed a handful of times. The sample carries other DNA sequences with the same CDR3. The DNA for the CDR3 is TGTGCCAGCAGCTTGGGAGGGTCTGGAAACACCATATATTTT. Its protein product is CASSLGGSGNTIYF. The chain combines TRBV5-6 with TRBJ1-3, with unresolved D. Trimming removed 0 bases from V and 1 base from J, with 5 bases in between. This CDR3 has 14 amino acids. The germline gives CDR1 SGHDT, CDR2 YYEEEE. The entire variable domain, with the rest obtained from reference TRBV5-6 and TRBJ1-3, is as follows: DAGVTQSPTHLIKTRGQQVTLRCSPKSGHDTVSWYQQALGQGPQFIFQYYEEEERQRGNFPDRFSGHQFPNYSSELNVNALLLGDSALYLCASSLGGSGNTIYFGEGSWLTVV.

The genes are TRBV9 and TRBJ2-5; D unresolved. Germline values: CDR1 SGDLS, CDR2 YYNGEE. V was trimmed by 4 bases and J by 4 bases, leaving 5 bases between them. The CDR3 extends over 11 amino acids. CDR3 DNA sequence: TGTGCCAGCAGCTTCTCAGAGACCCAGTACTTC. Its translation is CASSFSETQYF.

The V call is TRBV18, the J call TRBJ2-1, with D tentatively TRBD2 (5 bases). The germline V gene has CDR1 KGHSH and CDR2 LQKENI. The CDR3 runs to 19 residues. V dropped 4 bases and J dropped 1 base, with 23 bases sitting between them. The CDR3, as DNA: TGTGCCAGCTCACGACTGCGGAACTTAAGGGAGAGGTCCTACAATGAGCAGTTCTTC. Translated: CASSRLRNLRERSYNEQFF.

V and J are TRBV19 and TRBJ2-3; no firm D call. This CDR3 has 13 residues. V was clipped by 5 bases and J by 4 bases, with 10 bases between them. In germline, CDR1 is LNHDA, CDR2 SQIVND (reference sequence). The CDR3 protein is CASSVGRPDTQYF. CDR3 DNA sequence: TGTGCCAGTAGTGTCGGTCGTCCAGATACGCAGTATTTT.